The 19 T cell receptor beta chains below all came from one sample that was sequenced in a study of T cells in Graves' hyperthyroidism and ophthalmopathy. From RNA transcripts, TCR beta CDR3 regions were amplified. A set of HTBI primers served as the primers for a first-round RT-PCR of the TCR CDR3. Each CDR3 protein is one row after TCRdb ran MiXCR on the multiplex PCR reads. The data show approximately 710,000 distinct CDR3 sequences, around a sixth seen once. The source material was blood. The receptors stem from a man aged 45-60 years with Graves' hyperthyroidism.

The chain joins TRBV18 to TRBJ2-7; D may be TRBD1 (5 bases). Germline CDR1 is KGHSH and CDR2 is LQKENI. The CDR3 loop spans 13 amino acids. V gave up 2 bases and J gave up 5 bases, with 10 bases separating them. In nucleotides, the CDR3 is TGTGCCAGCTCACCAGGGCCAGGGAACGAGCAGTACTTC. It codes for CASSPGPGNEQYF.

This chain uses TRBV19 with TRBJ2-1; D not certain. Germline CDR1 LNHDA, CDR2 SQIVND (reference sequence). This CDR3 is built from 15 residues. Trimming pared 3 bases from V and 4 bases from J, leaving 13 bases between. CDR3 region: CASSIGSVGYNEQFF. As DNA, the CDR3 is TGTGCCAGTAGTATTGGTAGTGTGGGATACAATGAGCAGTTCTTC.

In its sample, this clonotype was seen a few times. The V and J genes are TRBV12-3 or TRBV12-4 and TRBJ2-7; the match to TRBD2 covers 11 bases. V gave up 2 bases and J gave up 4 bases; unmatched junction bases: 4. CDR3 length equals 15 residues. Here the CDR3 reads CASSLIAGGPYEQYF. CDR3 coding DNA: TGTGCCAGCAGTTTAATAGCGGGAGGGCCGTACGAGCAGTACTTC.

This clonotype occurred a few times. CDR3 sequence (DNA): TGTGCCAGCAGCGTAGGTGGCAAAACTGAAGCTTTCTTT. This encodes CASSVGGKTEAFF. The V call is TRBV9, the J call TRBJ1-1; D unresolved. The germline gives CDR1 SGDLS, CDR2 YYNGEE. Trimming stripped 0 bases from V and 5 bases from J, with 8 bases between. The length of the CDR3 is 13 residues.

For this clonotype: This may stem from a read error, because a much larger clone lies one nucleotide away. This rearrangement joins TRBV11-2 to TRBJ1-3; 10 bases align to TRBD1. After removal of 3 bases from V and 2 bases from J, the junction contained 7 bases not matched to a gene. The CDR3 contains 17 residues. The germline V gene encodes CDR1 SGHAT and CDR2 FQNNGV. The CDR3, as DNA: TGTGCCAGCAGCTTGGGGGACAGGGGAAGACCTGGAAACACCATATATTTT. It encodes CASSLGDRGRPGNTIYF.

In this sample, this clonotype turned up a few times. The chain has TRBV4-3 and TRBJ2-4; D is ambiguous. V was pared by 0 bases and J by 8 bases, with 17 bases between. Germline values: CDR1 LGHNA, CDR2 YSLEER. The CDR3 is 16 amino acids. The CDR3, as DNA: TGCGCCAGCAGCCAAGAGGTGCTGGGCAAGTGGGACATTCAGTACTTC. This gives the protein CASSQEVLGKWDIQYF.

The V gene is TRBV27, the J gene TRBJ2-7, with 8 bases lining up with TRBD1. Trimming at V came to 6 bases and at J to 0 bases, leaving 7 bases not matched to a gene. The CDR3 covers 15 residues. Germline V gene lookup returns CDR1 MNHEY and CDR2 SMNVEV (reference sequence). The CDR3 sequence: CASRKLTGGSYEQYF. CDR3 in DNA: TGTGCCAGCAGGAAACTTACAGGGGGCTCCTACGAGCAGTACTTC.

CDR3 in DNA: TGCAGTGCCATACCCCATTTGGGGGGCAATCAGCCCCAGCATTTT. Encoded protein: CSAIPHLGGNQPQHF. The V gene is TRBV20-1, the J gene TRBJ1-5; weak D call: TRBD1 (5 bases). This CDR3 region has 15 residues. Germline V lookup: CDR1 DFQATT, CDR2 SNEGSKA (reference sequence). The V end lost 6 bases, the J end lost 2 bases, and 17 bases lay between the germline ends.

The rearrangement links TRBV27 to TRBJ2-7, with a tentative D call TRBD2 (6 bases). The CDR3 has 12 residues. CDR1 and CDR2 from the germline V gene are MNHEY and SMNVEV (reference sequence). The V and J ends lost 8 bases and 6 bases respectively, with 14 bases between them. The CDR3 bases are TGTGCCAGCGGATCGAGGAGGGGCGAGCAGTACTTC. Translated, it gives CASGSRRGEQYF.

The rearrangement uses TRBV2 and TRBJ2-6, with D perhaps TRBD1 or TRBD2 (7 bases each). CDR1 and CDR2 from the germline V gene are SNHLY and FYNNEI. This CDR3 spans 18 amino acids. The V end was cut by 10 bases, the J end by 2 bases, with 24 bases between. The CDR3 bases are TGTGCCAACCCAGGGGGGGAAATTGGCGAGGCTGGGGCCAACGTCCTGACTTTC. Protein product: CANPGGEIGEAGANVLTF.

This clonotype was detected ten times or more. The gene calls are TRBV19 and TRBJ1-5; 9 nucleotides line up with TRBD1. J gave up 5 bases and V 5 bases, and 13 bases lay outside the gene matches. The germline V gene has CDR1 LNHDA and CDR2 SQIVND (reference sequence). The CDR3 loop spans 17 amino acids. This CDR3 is CASSLHPDRGVYQPQHF. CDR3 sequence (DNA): TGTGCCAGTAGTCTACACCCGGACAGGGGCGTCTATCAGCCCCAGCATTTT.

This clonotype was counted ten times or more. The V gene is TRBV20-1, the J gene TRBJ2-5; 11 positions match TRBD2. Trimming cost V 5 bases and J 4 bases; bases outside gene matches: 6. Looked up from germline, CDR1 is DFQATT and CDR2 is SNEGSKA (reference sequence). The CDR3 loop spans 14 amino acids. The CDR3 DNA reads TGCAGTGCTTCTAGCGGGAGGCCGCCAGAGACCCAGTACTTC. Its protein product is CSASSGRPPETQYF.

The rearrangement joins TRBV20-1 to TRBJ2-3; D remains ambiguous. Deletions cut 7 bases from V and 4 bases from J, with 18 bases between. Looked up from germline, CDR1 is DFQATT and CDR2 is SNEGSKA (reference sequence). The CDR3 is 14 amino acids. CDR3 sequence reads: CSVSDLQDPDTQYF. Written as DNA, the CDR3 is TGCAGTGTCTCGGACCTGCAGGACCCAGATACGCAGTATTTT.

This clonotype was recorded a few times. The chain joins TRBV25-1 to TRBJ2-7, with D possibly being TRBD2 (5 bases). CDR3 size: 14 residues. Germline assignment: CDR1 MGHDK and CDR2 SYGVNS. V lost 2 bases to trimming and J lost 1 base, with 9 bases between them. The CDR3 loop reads CASSERERSYEQYF. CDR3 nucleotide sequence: TGTGCCAGCAGTGAAAGGGAGAGATCCTACGAGCAGTACTTC.

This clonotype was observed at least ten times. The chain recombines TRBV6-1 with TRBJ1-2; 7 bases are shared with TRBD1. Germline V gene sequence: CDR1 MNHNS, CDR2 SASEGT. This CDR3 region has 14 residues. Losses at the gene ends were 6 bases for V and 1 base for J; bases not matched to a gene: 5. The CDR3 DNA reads TGTGCCAGCAGGGGACAGCCAATTAACTATGGCTACACCTTC. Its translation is CASRGQPINYGYTF.

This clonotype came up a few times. CDR3 coding DNA: TGTGCCAGCAGCTTAGTGGGTAGCGGGAGTCGGCGGAACTACAATGAGCAGTTCTTC. This translates into CASSLVGSGSRRNYNEQFF. The rearrangement joins TRBV7-8 to TRBJ2-1; 9 positions match TRBD2. The CDR3 covers 19 residues. The V segment lost 1 base and the J segment 3 bases; nucleotides outside the gene matches: 13. Germline V gene data show CDR1 as SGHVS and CDR2 as FQNEAQ.

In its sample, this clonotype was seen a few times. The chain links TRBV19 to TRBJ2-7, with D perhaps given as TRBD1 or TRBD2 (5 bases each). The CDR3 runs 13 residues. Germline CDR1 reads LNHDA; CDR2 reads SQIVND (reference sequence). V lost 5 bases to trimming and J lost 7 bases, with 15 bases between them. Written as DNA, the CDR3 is TGTGCCAGTAGTTATGTTGGGGGTCGGGAGCAGTACTTC. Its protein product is CASSYVGGREQYF.

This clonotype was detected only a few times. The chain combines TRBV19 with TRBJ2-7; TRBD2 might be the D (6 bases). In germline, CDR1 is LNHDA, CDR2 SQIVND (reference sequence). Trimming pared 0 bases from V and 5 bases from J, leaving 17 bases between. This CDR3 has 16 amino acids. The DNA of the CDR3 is TGTGCCAGTAGTATAGAGCCAGCGGGCTCAACTAACGAGCAGTACTTC. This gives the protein CASSIEPAGSTNEQYF.

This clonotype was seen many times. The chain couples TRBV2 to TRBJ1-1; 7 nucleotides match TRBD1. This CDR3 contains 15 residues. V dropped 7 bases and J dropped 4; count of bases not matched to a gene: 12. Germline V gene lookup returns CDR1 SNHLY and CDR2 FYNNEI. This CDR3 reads CASTEDRIKSTEAFF. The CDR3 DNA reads TGTGCCAGCACGGAGGACAGGATAAAGAGCACTGAAGCTTTCTTT.